The entry below describes one T cell receptor beta chain. Its antigen remains unidentified. These data belong to a study of OX40 agonist ivuxolimab in advanced cancers. General study findings and limits: With doses of 0.1 to 3.0 mg/kg, CD4+ and CD8+ blood T cells had undergone clonal expansion by week 6.

The J segment lost 7 bases and the V segment lost 6 bases, leaving 7 bases of the junction unmatched. CDR3 length equals 15 residues. From germline, CDR1 is ENHRY and CDR2 SYGVKD. Patients were ruled out by autoimmune disease history or systemic immunosuppression. Clones were read by immunoSEQ multiplex PCR, and TCRdb kept only the in-frame ones, dropping some. The sample contains about 36,000 clones, around 73% of which appear only once. V usage is TRBV10-3 and J usage is TRBJ2-2; TRBD2 aligns across 11 bases. The material sequenced was CD4+ or CD8+ T cells sorted from blood, taken in a trial of the OX40 agonist ivuxolimab. This TCR was sampled from an adult with an advanced solid tumor such as melanoma, head and neck, liver or kidney cancer. As DNA, the CDR3 is TGTGCCATCAGCGCTAGCGGGGGGCATGGCGGGGAGCTGTTTTTT. Amino acids: CAISASGGHGGELFF.